The clone carrying this T cell receptor beta chain has only a few counts. The sample is drawn from a study of human T cells and chemical hapten exposure. As to time point: patch test 1, 2 weeks after DPC sensitization. Treatment noted: therapeutic diphenylcyclopropenone sensitization with weekly scalp DPC. It was unfractionated whole blood from which total RNA was extracted. Germline-derived CDR1 and CDR2 are DFQATT and SNEGSKA (reference sequence). CDR3 length equals 13 residues. MiXCR was run by TCRdb on the RACE reads, yielding one entry per CDR3 protein. The top ten clones hold approximately 8% of a sample with around 300,000 distinct CDR3 sequences, around 7% of them seen once.

The chain is built from TRBV20-1 and TRBJ1-2; 7 nucleotides line up with TRBD1. The source material was whole blood, sampled in connection with sensitization to the hapten diphenylcyclopropenone (DPC). This TCR came from a woman in her late teens or twenties with alopecia areata. Some clones in this sample may be carry-over from other donors' samples. The CDR3, as DNA: TGCAGCGTTGCAGGGGGAGTGGAGAGTGGCTACACCTTC. Its protein product is CSVAGGVESGYTF.